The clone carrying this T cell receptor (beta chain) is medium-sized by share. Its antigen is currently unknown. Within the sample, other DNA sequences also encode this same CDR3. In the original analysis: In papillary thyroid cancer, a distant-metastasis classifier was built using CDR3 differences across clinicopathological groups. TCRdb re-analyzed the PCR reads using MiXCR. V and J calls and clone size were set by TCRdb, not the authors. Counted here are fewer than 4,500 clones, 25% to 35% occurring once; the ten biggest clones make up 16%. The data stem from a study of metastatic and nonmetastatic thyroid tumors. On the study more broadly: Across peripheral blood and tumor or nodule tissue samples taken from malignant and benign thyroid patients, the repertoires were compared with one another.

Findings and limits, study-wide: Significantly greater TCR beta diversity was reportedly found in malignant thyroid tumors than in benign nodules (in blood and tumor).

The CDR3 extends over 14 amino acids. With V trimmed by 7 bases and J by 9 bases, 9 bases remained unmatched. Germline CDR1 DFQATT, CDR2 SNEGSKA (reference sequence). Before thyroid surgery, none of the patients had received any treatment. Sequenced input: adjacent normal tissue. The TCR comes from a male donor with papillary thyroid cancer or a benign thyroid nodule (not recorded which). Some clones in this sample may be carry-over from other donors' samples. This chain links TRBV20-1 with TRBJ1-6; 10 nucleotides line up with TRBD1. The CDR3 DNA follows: TGCAGTGTCCCGACAGGGGGCGGGGGTTCACCCCTCCACTTT. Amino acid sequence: CSVPTGGGGSPLHF.